What follows are 32 T cell receptor beta chains derived from one specimen sequenced in a study of blood T cell repertoires in COVID-19. The method was immunoSEQ multiplex PCR; TCRdb's version includes in-frame clones alone and lacks a portion of them. The sample carries 180,000 or so clones, 65% to 85% recorded once. The sequenced sample was PBMCs or T cells enriched from blood (not recorded which). The receptors stem from a woman aged 55-70 years who had recovered from COVID-19.

The chain links TRBV6-2 or TRBV6-3 to TRBJ1-5, with 7 bases lining up with TRBD1. Germline CDR1 MNHEY, CDR2 SVGEGT. This CDR3 has 16 amino acids. V shed 2 bases and J 2 bases; nucleotides not matched to a gene: 6. CDR3 residues: CASSYVGGPGNQPQHF. The CDR3 region has the DNA TGTGCCAGCAGTTACGTAGGGGGCCCGGGCAATCAGCCCCAGCATTTT.

The chain is built from TRBV6-2 or TRBV6-3 and TRBJ1-4; the match to TRBD1 covers 9 bases. This CDR3 has 14 amino acids. Losses at the gene ends were 6 bases for V and 7 bases for J; bases not matched to a gene: 6. Germline V CDR1 and CDR2: MNHEY, SVGEGT. The CDR3 spells CASSPNRGPEKLFF. CDR3 DNA sequence: TGTGCCAGCAGCCCAAACAGGGGGCCTGAAAAACTGTTTTTT.

This chain joins TRBV27 and TRBJ2-7, with TRBD1 matching 10 bases. V was pared by 6 bases and J by 5 bases, with 10 bases of the junction left unmatched. The CDR3 has 15 amino acids. From germline, CDR1 is MNHEY and CDR2 SMNVEV (reference sequence). This chain's CDR3 is CASSPRTGGGHEQYF. The CDR3 DNA sequence: TGTGCCAGCAGCCCCCGGACAGGGGGGGGCCACGAGCAGTACTTC.

The chain employs TRBV10-1 and TRBJ1-1; D uncertain. Germline V gene lookup returns CDR1 WNHNN and CDR2 SYGVQD (reference sequence). The CDR3 consists of 13 residues. Trimming removed 6 bases at V and 3 bases at J, with 11 bases between. The CDR3 reads CASRLDSDTEAFF. The CDR3 bases are TGCGCCAGCAGGCTAGATTCGGACACTGAAGCTTTCTTT.

The chain employs TRBV6-6 and TRBJ2-1, with D perhaps matching TRBD2 (5 bases). Trimming left V 0 bases short and J 5 bases short, with 14 bases between. The germline V gene has CDR1 MNHNY and CDR2 SVGAGI (reference sequence). The length of the CDR3 is 16 residues. The CDR3 nucleotides are TGTGCCAGCAGTTACTCGAGGCTAGCTAACGACAATGAGCAGTTCTTC. The encoded protein is CASSYSRLANDNEQFF.

V usage is TRBV27 and J usage is TRBJ1-5; 12 bases align to TRBD1. This CDR3 contains 16 residues. The V segment lost 5 bases and the J segment 6 bases; nucleotides outside the gene matches: 8. Germline V CDR1 and CDR2: MNHEY, SMNVEV (reference sequence). The CDR3 sequence is CASSAIGTGGGQPQHF. CDR3 sequence (DNA): TGTGCCAGCAGTGCTATCGGGACAGGGGGCGGTCAGCCCCAGCATTTT.

This clone was seen just once. The rearrangement uses TRBV6-1 and TRBJ2-7; D gene unclear. The CDR3 is 15 residues long. Germline loops: CDR1 MNHNS, CDR2 SASEGT. V gave up 3 bases and J gave up 2 bases, with 14 bases separating them. The DNA for the CDR3 is TGTGCCAGCAGTGATATTACGACAATAACCTACGAGCAGTACTTC. This codes for CASSDITTITYEQYF.

The chain links TRBV5-1 to TRBJ1-1; D is undetermined. The CDR3 runs to 15 residues. V lost 0 bases and J lost 1, with 10 bases in between. Germline CDR1 SGHRS, CDR2 YFSETQ. The CDR3 sequence: CASSLVAGANTEAFF. In DNA, the CDR3 is TGCGCCAGCAGCTTGGTGGCAGGCGCGAACACTGAAGCTTTCTTT.

The V gene is TRBV16, the J gene TRBJ1-2; D is unresolved. The CDR3 spans 14 residues. The ends were cut back, 0 bases at V and 4 bases at J, with 9 bases in the middle. Germline CDR1 reads KGHSY; CDR2 reads FQNENV. CDR3: CASSQSGDGYGYTF. CDR3 nucleotides: TGTGCCAGCAGCCAATCGGGCGACGGCTATGGCTACACCTTC.

The chain recombines TRBV5-1 with TRBJ1-5; TRBD1 is a possible D gene (5 bases). The CDR3 loop spans 13 amino acids. Trimming cost V 0 bases and J 6 bases, with 7 bases left between them. CDR1 is SGHRS and CDR2 is YFSETQ in the germline V gene. For the CDR3, the DNA is TGCGCCAGCAGCTTGGCAGGGATTCAGCCCCAGCATTTT. It translates to CASSLAGIQPQHF.

The rearrangement uses TRBV9 and TRBJ2-5; D remains unclear. The CDR3 sequence is 14 residues long. The germline V gene encodes CDR1 SGDLS and CDR2 YYNGEE. V was pared by 4 bases and J by 2 bases, with 12 bases between. This chain's CDR3 is CASSPSGRQETQYF. The CDR3 DNA sequence: TGTGCCAGCAGCCCAAGTGGCAGGCAAGAGACCCAGTACTTC.

J is TRBJ1-4 and V is TRBV10-3, with 9 positions matching TRBD1. The J segment lost 7 bases and the V segment lost 5 bases, leaving 5 bases of the junction unmatched. Germline V lookup: CDR1 ENHRY, CDR2 SYGVKD. CDR3 length: 14 residues. CDR3 sequence: CAISSGTGIEKLFF. For the CDR3, the DNA is TGTGCCATCAGTTCGGGGACAGGGATTGAAAAACTGTTTTTT.

The chain has TRBV7-8 and TRBJ2-7, with D perhaps TRBD2 (5 bases). Trimming took 2 bases from V and 5 from J, leaving 13 bases between them. The CDR3 is made up of 14 amino acids. The germline V gene has CDR1 SGHVS and CDR2 FQNEAQ. The CDR3 DNA follows: TGTGCCAGCAGCTTAACTAGGTTCTTGGACGAGCAGTACTTC. Translating gives CASSLTRFLDEQYF.

CDR3 in amino acids: CASSRQSYGYTF. CDR3 sequence (DNA): TGTGCCAGTAGTAGACAGTCCTATGGCTACACCTTC. The chain recombines TRBV19 with TRBJ1-2; tentative D call: TRBD1 (5 bases). The length of the CDR3 is 12 residues. Trimming pared 4 bases from V and 4 bases from J, leaving 7 bases between. Germline CDR1 LNHDA, CDR2 SQIVND (reference sequence).

The chain links TRBV28 to TRBJ2-7; 11 bases agree with TRBD1. In germline, CDR1 is MDHEN, CDR2 SYDVKM. The J segment lost 0 bases and the V segment lost 5 bases, leaving 3 bases of the junction unmatched. The CDR3 extends over 15 amino acids. DNA of the CDR3: TGTGCCAGCAGTGGACAGGGGGCCATCTCCTACGAGCAGTACTTC. Protein: CASSGQGAISYEQYF.

CDR3 protein: CASSLGTDEKLFF. The CDR3, as DNA: TGCGCCAGCAGCTTGGGGACTGATGAAAAACTGTTTTTT. The V gene is TRBV5-1, the J gene TRBJ1-4; D remains ambiguous. V lost 0 bases to trimming and J lost 6 bases, with 6 bases between them. Germline assignment: CDR1 SGHRS and CDR2 YFSETQ. The CDR3 extends over 13 amino acids. The full variable domain, rest sourced from reference TRBV5-1 and TRBJ1-4, is KAGVTQTPRYLIKTRGQQVTLSCSPISGHRSVSWYQQTPGQGLQFLFEYFSETQRNKGNFPGRFSGRQFSNSRSEMNVSTLELGDSALYLCASSLGTDEKLFFGSGTQLSVL.

This chain joins TRBV28 and TRBJ1-2; D unresolved. The CDR3 has 12 residues. V was trimmed by 3 bases and J by 4 bases, leaving 6 bases between them. Germline-derived CDR1 and CDR2 are MDHEN and SYDVKM. This CDR3 reads CASSFEGYGYTF. CDR3 bases: TGTGCCAGCAGTTTCGAGGGCTATGGCTACACCTTC.

The CDR3 nucleotides read TGTGCCAGCAGCCAATCTGACAGGGGTGCTGGCTACACCTTC. Residues: CASSQSDRGAGYTF. The genes are TRBV3-1 (or the pseudogene TRBV3-2) and TRBJ1-2, with TRBD1 matching over 8 bases. The CDR3 runs 14 residues. With 2 bases clipped from V and 7 bases from J, the junction kept 6 bases outside the gene matches. Germline V CDR1 and CDR2: LGHDT, YNNKEL (reference sequence).

The chain combines TRBV19 with TRBJ1-6; 7 positions match TRBD1. V dropped 5 bases and J dropped 7; count of bases not matched to a gene: 8. The CDR3 consists of 15 residues. The germline V gene has CDR1 LNHDA and CDR2 SQIVND (reference sequence). The CDR3 here is CASSLGQLVNSPLHF. The CDR3 bases are TGTGCCAGTAGTTTGGGACAGCTCGTAAATTCACCCCTCCACTTT.

A single count supports this clone. V gene TRBV2 combines with J gene TRBJ2-1; D is unresolved. Trimming stripped 8 bases from V and 4 bases from J, with 3 bases between. The CDR3 is made up of 10 amino acids. Looked up from germline, CDR1 is SNHLY and CDR2 is FYNNEI. The CDR3 loop reads CASRYNEQFF. DNA of the CDR3: TGTGCCAGCCGTTACAATGAGCAGTTCTTC.

The sample holds a few counts of this clone. The chain is built from TRBV5-5 and TRBJ1-4; the match to TRBD1 covers 8 bases. CDR1 and CDR2 from the germline V gene are SGHKS and YYEKEE (reference sequence). The CDR3 has 15 amino acids. V was pared by 4 bases and J by 4 bases, with 6 bases of the junction left unmatched. The CDR3, as DNA: TGTGCCAGCAGCCCCGGACAGGGCGGTAATGAAAAACTGTTTTTT. It is translated as CASSPGQGGNEKLFF.

The chain combines TRBV5-4 with TRBJ1-2; 10 bases align to TRBD1. The germline V gene encodes CDR1 SGHNT and CDR2 YYREEE (reference sequence). CDR3 length: 16 residues. V dropped 4 bases and J dropped 3; count of bases not matched to a gene: 9. Here the CDR3 DNA reads TGTGCCAGCAGCAAACCGGACAGGGGGGGCCACTATGGCTACACCTTC. Translated: CASSKPDRGGHYGYTF. The full variable domain, in which reference TRBV5-4 and TRBJ1-2 provide the parts outside the CDR3, is ETGVTQSPTHLIKTRGQQVTLRCSSQSGHNTVSWYQQALGQGPQFIFQYYREEENGRGNFPPRFSGLQFPNYSSELNVNALELDDSALYLCASSKPDRGGHYGYTFGSGTRLTVV.

V and J are TRBV4-1 and TRBJ1-3; D not resolved. This CDR3 comprises 14 residues. V was shortened by 6 bases and J by 3 bases, with 12 bases between the two germline ends. CDR1 MGHRA and CDR2 YSYEKL come from the germline V gene. CDR3 DNA sequence: TGCGCCAGCAGTCAACGGGGAATTGGAAACACCATATATTTT. Translation: CASSQRGIGNTIYF.

The sample holds a few counts of this clone. The J gene is TRBJ1-2, the V gene TRBV2; a weak D match, TRBD1 (6 bases). V was trimmed by 2 bases and J by 6 bases, leaving 10 bases between them. In germline, CDR1 is SNHLY, CDR2 FYNNEI. This CDR3 comprises 13 residues. CDR3 nucleotides: TGTGCCAGCAGTGAAAGCCAGGGGAATGGCTACACCTTC. The encoded protein is CASSESQGNGYTF.

The rearrangement uses TRBV5-1 and TRBJ2-1; perhaps TRBD2 as D (5 bases). Trimming removed 5 bases from V and 3 bases from J, with 12 bases in between. The CDR3 contains 14 residues. Germline CDR1 is SGHRS and CDR2 is YFSETQ. CDR3 loop: CASSLALSYNEQFF. In DNA, the CDR3 is TGCGCCAGCAGTTTAGCGTTAAGCTACAATGAGCAGTTCTTC.

V and J are TRBV19 and TRBJ1-5, with D perhaps matching TRBD1 (5 bases). The CDR3 runs to 15 residues. The V end lost 1 base, the J end lost 3 bases, and 10 bases lay between the germline ends. Germline CDR1 and CDR2: LNHDA and SQIVND (reference sequence). The CDR3: CASSIGQFFNQPQHF. In DNA, the CDR3 is TGTGCCAGTAGTATAGGACAGTTCTTCAATCAGCCCCAGCATTTT.

This chain joins TRBV19 and TRBJ1-4, with a weak D call TRBD1 (6 bases). This CDR3 spans 13 amino acids. V gave up 7 bases and J gave up 8 bases, with 14 bases separating them. Germline loops: CDR1 LNHDA, CDR2 SQIVND (reference sequence). The CDR3 reads CASMVQGSEKLFF. The CDR3 region has the DNA TGTGCCAGTATGGTACAGGGAAGCGAAAAACTGTTTTTT.

The chain combines TRBV3-1 (or the pseudogene TRBV3-2) with TRBJ2-1; 9 nucleotides agree with TRBD2. The CDR3 contains 16 residues. After removal of 3 bases from V and 1 base from J, the junction contained 4 bases not matched to a gene. CDR1 is LGHDT and CDR2 is YNNKEL in the germline V gene (reference sequence). CDR3 in DNA: TGTGCCAGCAGCCAGGTAGCGGGGGAATCCTACAATGAGCAGTTCTTC. Protein: CASSQVAGESYNEQFF.

This clone appeared a few times. The chain combines TRBV28 with TRBJ1-2, with D tentatively TRBD1 (5 bases). CDR3 length: 14 residues. V gave up 4 bases and J gave up 6 bases, with 15 bases separating them. CDR1 is MDHEN and CDR2 is SYDVKM in the germline V gene. The DNA for the CDR3 is TGTGCCAGCAGTTCCGGAGGGACGTATCATGGCTACACCTTC. It codes for CASSSGGTYHGYTF.

The CDR3 sequence is CASSRGQGSGANVLTF. CDR3 DNA sequence: TGTGCCAGCAGCAGGGGACAGGGGTCTGGGGCCAACGTCCTGACTTTC. The V call is TRBV5-5, the J call TRBJ2-6, with 10 bases identical to TRBD1. Germline V CDR1 and CDR2: SGHKS, YYEKEE (reference sequence). The CDR3 extends over 16 amino acids. J lost 1 base, V lost 4 bases, and 2 bases had no gene match.

This clone came up a few times. The chain combines TRBV18 with TRBJ2-7, with D unclear. V was pared by 4 bases and J by 0 bases, with 7 bases between. The CDR3 has 13 amino acids. The germline V gene encodes CDR1 KGHSH and CDR2 LQKENI. For the CDR3, the DNA is TGTGCCAGCTCACACGACATCTCCTACGAGCAGTACTTC. Its protein product is CASSHDISYEQYF.

This chain links TRBV6-2 or TRBV6-3 with TRBJ2-3; the match to TRBD2 covers 7 bases. The germline V gene encodes CDR1 MNHEY and CDR2 SVGEGT. J was trimmed by 6 bases and V by 4 bases; bases with no gene match: 13. The CDR3 is 16 residues long. The CDR3: CASSSLGGSPRDTQYF. DNA of the CDR3: TGTGCCAGCAGTTCCCTGGGGGGGAGTCCCAGGGATACGCAGTATTTT.